These 6 T cell receptor beta chains originate from one sample sequenced in a study of T cells in Graves' hyperthyroidism and ophthalmopathy. There were TCR beta CDR3 regions amplified from RNA transcripts. RT-PCR in the first round (using the HTBI primer set) targeted the TCR CDR3. One entry per CDR3 protein results from TCRdb running MiXCR on the multiplex PCR reads. The data contain about 180,000 distinct CDR3 sequences, approximately 15% of them singletons. Material: blood. These TCRs come from a woman aged 50 to 60 with Graves' hyperthyroidism.

This clonotype showed up many times. The rearrangement links TRBV6-6 to TRBJ2-5; 7 bases map to TRBD1. The germline gives CDR1 MNHNY, CDR2 SVGAGI (reference sequence). The CDR3 is 15 amino acids. V gave up 2 bases and J gave up 5 bases; unmatched junction bases: 8. CDR3 nucleotides: TGTGCCAGCAGTTACACAACAGGGGTCGGCGAGACCCAGTACTTC. Protein product: CASSYTTGVGETQYF.

This clonotype has at least ten counts. The chain joins TRBV6-4 to TRBJ2-3; 7 nucleotides line up with TRBD1. Germline V gene lookup returns CDR1 MRHNA and CDR2 SNTAGT. There are 13 residues in the CDR3. V shed 3 bases and J 4 bases; nucleotides not matched to a gene: 1. The CDR3 nucleotides read TGTGCCAGCAGTGAAGGGGGCGCAGATACGCAGTATTTT. This translates into CASSEGGADTQYF.

This clonotype was found many times. The chain combines TRBV7-8 with TRBJ1-1, with a weak D call TRBD1 (5 bases). This CDR3 region has 16 residues. CDR1 is SGHVS, CDR2 FQNEAQ, per germline. Trimming removed 5 bases from V and 8 bases from J, with 24 bases in between. This CDR3 reads CASSPKRDYRLREAFF. The CDR3 nucleotides are TGTGCCAGCAGCCCAAAGCGGGACTACCGACTGCGGGAAGCTTTCTTT.

The chain links TRBV6-1 to TRBJ2-1; TRBD2 might be the D (6 bases). This CDR3 comprises 16 residues. V was trimmed by 2 bases and J by 6 bases, leaving 17 bases between them. Looked up from germline, CDR1 is MNHNS and CDR2 is SASEGT. The DNA of the CDR3 is TGTGCCAGCAGTGAACTTCGGGACTCAGCCGGCAATGAGCAGTTCTTC. Translated, it gives CASSELRDSAGNEQFF.

Many counts were recorded for this clonotype. The CDR3 reads CASQGGTRRSGELFF. CDR3 nucleotide sequence: TGCGCCAGCCAGGGAGGGACGAGGAGGTCCGGGGAGCTGTTTTTT. The chain joins TRBV5-1 to TRBJ2-2; 7 bases are shared with TRBD2. Per germline, CDR1 SGHRS and CDR2 YFSETQ. V shed 7 bases, J shed 6 bases, and the junction held 12 bases outside the gene matches. The CDR3 totals 15 residues.

The rearrangement uses TRBV11-3 and TRBJ2-2; D may be TRBD1 or TRBD2 (7 bases each). The CDR3 totals 15 residues. Germline CDR1 and CDR2: SGHNT and YENEEA. V was pared by 5 bases and J by 4 bases, with 14 bases between. CDR3 in amino acids: CASSRGGTATGELFF. The CDR3 DNA reads as TGTGCCAGCAGCCGGGGAGGGACAGCCACCGGGGAGCTGTTTTTT.